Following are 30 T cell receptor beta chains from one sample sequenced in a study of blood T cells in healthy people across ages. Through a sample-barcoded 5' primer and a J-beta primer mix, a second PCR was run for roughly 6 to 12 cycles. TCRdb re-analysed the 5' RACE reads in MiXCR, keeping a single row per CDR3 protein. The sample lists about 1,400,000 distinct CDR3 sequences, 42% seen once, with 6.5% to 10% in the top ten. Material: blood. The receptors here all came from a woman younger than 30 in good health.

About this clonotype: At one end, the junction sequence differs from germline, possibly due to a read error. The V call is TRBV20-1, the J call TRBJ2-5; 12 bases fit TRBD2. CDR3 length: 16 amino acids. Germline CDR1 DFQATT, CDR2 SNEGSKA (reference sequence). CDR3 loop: CSARDRTSGGFSEQHF. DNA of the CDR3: TGCAGTGCTAGAGATCGAACTAGCGGGGGGTTCAGTGAGCAGCACTTC.

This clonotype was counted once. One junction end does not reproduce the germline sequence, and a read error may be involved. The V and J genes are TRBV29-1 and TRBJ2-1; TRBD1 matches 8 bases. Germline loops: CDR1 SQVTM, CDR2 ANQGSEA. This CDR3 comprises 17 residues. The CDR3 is CSVDPKDRDFVYNERFF. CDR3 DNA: TGCAGCGTTGACCCAAAGGACAGGGATTTCGTTTACAATGAGCGGTTCTTC.

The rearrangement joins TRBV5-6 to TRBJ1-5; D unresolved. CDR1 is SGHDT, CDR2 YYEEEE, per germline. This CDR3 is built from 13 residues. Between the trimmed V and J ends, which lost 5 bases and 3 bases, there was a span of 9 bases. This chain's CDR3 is CASSSKVNQPQHF. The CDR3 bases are TGTGCCAGCAGTTCCAAGGTCAATCAGCCCCAGCATTTT.

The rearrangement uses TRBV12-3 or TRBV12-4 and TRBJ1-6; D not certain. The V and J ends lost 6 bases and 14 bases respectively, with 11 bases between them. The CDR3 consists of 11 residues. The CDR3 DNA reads TGTGCCAGCAGCTCCCTTTCGTCCCTCCACTTT. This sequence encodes CASSSLSSLHF.

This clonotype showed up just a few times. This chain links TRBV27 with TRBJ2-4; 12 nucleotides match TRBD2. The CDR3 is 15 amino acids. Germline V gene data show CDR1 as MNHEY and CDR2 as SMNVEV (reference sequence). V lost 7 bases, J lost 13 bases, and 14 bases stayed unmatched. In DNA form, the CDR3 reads TGTGCCAGCACCTCGCTTGAACTAGCGGGAGGAGGGCAGTACTTC. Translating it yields CASTSLELAGGGQYF.

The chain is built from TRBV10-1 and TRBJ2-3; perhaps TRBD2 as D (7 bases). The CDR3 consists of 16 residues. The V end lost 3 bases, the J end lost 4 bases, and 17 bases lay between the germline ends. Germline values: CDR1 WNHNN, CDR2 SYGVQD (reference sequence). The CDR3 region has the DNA TGCGCCAGCAGTGACCCGGGGAGGGGGGTTGCAGATACGCAGTATTTT. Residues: CASSDPGRGVADTQYF.

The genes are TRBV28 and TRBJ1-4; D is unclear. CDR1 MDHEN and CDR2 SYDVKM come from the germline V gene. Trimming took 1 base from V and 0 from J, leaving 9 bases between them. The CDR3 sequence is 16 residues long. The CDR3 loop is CASSLSSTATNEKLFF. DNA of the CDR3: TGTGCCAGCAGTTTATCCAGCACCGCAACTAATGAAAAACTGTTTTTT.

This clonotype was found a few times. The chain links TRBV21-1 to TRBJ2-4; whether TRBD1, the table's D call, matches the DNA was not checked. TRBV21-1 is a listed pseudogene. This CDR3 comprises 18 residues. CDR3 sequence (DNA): TGTGCCAGCAGCAAAGAAGGGGCAGCCGCTTGCGACAAAAACATTCAGTACTTC. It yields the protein CASSKEGAAACDKNIQYF.

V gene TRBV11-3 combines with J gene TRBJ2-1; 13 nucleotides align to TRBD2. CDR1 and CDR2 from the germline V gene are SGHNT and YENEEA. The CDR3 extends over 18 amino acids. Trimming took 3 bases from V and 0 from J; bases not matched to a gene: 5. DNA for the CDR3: TGTGCCAGCAGCTTCCGACTAGCGGGGGGCCACTCCTACAATGAGCAGTTCTTC. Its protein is CASSFRLAGGHSYNEQFF.

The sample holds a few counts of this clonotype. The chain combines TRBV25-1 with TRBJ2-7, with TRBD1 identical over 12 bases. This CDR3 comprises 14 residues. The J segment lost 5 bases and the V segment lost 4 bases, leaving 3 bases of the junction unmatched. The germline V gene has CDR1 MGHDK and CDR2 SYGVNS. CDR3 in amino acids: CASSVGQGADEQYF. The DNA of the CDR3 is TGTGCCAGCAGTGTGGGACAGGGGGCGGACGAGCAGTACTTC.

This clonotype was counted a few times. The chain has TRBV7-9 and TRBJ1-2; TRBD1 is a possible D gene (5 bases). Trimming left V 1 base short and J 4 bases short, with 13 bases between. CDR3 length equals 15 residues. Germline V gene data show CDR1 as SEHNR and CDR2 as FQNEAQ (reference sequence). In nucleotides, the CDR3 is TGTGCCAGCAGCTTAGTCGCAGGGAACCTCTATGGCTACACCTTC. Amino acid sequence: CASSLVAGNLYGYTF.

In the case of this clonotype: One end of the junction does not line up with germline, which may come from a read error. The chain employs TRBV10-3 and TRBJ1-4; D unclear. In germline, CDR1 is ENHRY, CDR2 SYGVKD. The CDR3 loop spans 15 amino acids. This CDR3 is CAISESQETNEKLFF. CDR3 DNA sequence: TGTGCCATCAGTGAGTCGCAGGAGACTAATGAAAAGCTGTTTTTT.

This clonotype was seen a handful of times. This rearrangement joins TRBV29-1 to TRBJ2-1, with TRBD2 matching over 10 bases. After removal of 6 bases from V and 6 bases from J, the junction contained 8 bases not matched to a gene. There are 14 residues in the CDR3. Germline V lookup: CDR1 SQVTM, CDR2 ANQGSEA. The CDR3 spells CSVKLAGAPNEQFF. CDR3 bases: TGCAGCGTGAAGCTAGCGGGAGCCCCCAATGAGCAGTTCTTC.

CDR3 region: CASQQRDGAGVYEQFF. CDR3 nucleotides: TGCGCCAGCCAACAACGGGACGGAGCGGGAGTGTATGAGCAGTTCTTC. V is TRBV5-1 and J is TRBJ2-1; 8 bases match TRBD2. This CDR3 has 16 residues. The J segment lost 8 bases and the V segment lost 7 bases, leaving 17 bases of the junction unmatched. Germline V gene data show CDR1 as SGHRS and CDR2 as YFSETQ.

The CDR3: CASSLEPGQSAEQYF. CDR3 DNA sequence: TGCGCCAGCAGCTTGGAACCGGGACAGTCCGCCGAGCAGTACTTC. The chain combines TRBV5-1 with TRBJ2-7; TRBD1 matches at 7 bases. Germline V gives CDR1 SGHRS, CDR2 YFSETQ. The CDR3 covers 15 residues. V shed 0 bases and J 6 bases; nucleotides not matched to a gene: 9.

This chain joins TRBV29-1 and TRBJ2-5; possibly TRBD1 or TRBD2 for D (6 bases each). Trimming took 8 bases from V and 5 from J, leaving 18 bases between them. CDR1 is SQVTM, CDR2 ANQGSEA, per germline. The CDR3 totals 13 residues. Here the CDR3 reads CSIRRGPEETQYF. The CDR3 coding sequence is TGCAGCATCCGCCGGGGGCCCGAGGAGACCCAGTACTTC.

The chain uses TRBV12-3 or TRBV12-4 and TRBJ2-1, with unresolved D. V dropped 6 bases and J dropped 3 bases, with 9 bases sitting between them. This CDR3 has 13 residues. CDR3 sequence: CASRTPGYNEQFF. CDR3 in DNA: TGTGCCAGCAGGACGCCGGGCTACAATGAGCAGTTCTTC.

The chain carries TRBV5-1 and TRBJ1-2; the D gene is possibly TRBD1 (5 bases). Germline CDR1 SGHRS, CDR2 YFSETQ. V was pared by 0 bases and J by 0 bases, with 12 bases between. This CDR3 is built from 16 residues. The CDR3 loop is CASSLEIQAANYGYTF. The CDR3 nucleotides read TGCGCCAGCAGCTTGGAAATACAGGCAGCTAACTATGGCTACACCTTC.

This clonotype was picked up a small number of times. The CDR3 nucleotides are TGTGCCAGCAGTTCAGGACAGGGAATTTATGGCTACACCTTC. Residues: CASSSGQGIYGYTF. The chain carries TRBV6-5 and TRBJ1-2; 8 bases map to TRBD1. The CDR3 loop spans 14 amino acids. Unmatched junction bases numbered 6, after V lost 4 bases and J lost 5 bases. Germline V gene data show CDR1 as MNHEY and CDR2 as SVGAGI.

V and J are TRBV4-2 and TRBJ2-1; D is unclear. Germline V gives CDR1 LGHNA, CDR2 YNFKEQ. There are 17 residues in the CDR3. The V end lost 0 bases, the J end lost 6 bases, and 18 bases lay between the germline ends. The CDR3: CASSQDQETRLPNEQFF. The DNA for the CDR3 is TGTGCCAGCAGCCAAGATCAGGAGACACGACTTCCCAATGAGCAGTTCTTC.

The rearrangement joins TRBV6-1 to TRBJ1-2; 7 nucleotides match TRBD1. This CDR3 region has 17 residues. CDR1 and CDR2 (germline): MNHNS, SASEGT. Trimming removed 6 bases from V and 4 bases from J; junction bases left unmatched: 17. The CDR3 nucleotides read TGTGCCAGCAGAAGGCCAGGGGGTGAGGGATCAAGCTATGGCTACACCTTC. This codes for CASRRPGGEGSSYGYTF.

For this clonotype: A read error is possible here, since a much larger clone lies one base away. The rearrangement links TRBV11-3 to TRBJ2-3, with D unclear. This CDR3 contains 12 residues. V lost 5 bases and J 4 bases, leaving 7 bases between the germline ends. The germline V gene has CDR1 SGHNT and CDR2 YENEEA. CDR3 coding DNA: TGTGCCAGCAGCGATGGGGCAGATACGCAGTATTTT. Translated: CASSDGADTQYF.

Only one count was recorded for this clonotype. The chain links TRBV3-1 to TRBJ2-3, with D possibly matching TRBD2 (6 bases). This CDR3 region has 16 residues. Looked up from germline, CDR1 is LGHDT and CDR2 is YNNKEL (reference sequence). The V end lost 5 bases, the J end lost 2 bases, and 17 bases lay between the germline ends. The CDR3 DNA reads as TGTGCCAGCAGCAATCGGGACTTCTTAACCACAGATACGCAGTATTTT. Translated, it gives CASSNRDFLTTDTQYF.

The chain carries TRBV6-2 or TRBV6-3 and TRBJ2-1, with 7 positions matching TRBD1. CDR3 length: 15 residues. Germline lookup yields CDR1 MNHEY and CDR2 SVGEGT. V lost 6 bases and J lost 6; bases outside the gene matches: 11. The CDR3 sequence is CASSVDREYLNEQFF. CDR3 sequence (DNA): TGTGCCAGCAGCGTCGACAGGGAGTACCTCAATGAGCAGTTCTTC.

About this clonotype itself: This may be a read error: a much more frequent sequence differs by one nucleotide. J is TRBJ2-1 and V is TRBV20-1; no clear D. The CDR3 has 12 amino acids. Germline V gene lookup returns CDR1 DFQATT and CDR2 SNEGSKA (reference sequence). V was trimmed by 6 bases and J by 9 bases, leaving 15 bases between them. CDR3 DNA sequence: TGCAGTGCCCCCTTTGAGCGTAGTGAGCAGTTCTTC. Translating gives CSAPFERSEQFF.

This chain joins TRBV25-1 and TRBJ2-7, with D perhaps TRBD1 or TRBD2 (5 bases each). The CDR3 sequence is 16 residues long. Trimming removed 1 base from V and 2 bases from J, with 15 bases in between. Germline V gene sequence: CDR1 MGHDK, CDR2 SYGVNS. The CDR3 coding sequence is TGTGCCAGCAGTGAATCCTACTGGGACGGGGCCTACGAGCAGTACTTC. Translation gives CASSESYWDGAYEQYF.

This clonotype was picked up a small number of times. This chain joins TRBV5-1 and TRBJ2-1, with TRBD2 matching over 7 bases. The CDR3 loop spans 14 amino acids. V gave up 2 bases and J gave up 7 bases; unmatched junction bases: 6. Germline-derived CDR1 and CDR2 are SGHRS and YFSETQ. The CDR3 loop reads CASSLGGSRNEQFF. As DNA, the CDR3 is TGCGCCAGCAGCTTAGGCGGGAGCAGGAATGAGCAGTTCTTC.

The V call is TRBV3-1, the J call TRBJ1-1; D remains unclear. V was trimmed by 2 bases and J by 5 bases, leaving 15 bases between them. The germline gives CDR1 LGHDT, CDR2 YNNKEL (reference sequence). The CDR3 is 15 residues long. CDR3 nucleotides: TGTGCCAGCAGCCAAAGGGCACGGCAACTAACTGAAGCTTTCTTT. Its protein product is CASSQRARQLTEAFF.

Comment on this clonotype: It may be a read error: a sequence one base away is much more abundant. The CDR3 reads CASMGGGTTDTQYF. The CDR3 DNA is TGCGCCAGCATGGGGGGCGGGACCACAGATACGCAGTATTTT. V and J are TRBV5-1 and TRBJ2-3; D assignment may be TRBD1 or TRBD2 (6 bases each). This CDR3 region has 14 residues. Trimming shortened V by 6 bases and J by 2 bases, and 13 bases separated the two germline ends. In germline, CDR1 is SGHRS, CDR2 YFSETQ.

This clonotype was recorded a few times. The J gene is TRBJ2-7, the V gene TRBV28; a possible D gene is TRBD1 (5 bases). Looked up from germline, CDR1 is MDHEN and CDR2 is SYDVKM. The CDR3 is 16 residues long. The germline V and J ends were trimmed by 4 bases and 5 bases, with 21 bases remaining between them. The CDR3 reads CASSYPLWKQEDEQYF. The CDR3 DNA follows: TGTGCCAGCAGTTACCCCCTATGGAAACAGGAAGACGAGCAGTACTTC.